One sample yielded the 7 T cell receptor beta chains listed below, sequenced in a study of patients and donors after allogeneic stem cell transplantation. MiXCR, run by TCRdb on the RT-PCR reads, gives a single entry per CDR3 protein. This sample yields tens of thousands of distinct CDR3 sequences, of which under 50% are seen a single time; 50% to 75% belongs to the top ten. The sample taken for sequencing was blood, either unsorted or a sorted T cell fraction (not recorded which). Source of these receptors: a human donor who was either an allogeneic HSCT recipient or a stem cell or donor lymphocyte infusion donor (not recorded which). It is not recorded whose cells these are; they may come from a transplant donor.

This clonotype was found a few times. J is TRBJ1-1 and V is TRBV5-1, with 7 bases matching TRBD1. In germline, CDR1 is SGHRS, CDR2 YFSETQ. This CDR3 spans 15 amino acids. The ends lost 0 bases at V and 2 bases at J; junction bases unmatched: 4. In DNA, the CDR3 is TGCGCCAGCAGCTTGGAGGGGACAGCCAACACTGAAGCTTTCTTT. As protein: CASSLEGTANTEAFF.

By share, this clonotype ranks as medium-sized. The chain joins TRBV7-2 to TRBJ1-1; no definite D call. The V gene's germline CDR1 is SGHTA and CDR2 FQGNSA. V dropped 6 bases and J dropped 4 bases, with 9 bases sitting between them. The CDR3 has 12 amino acids. The CDR3 DNA is TGTGCCAGCAGTTTTTCGAGCACTGAAGCTTTCTTT. Translated: CASSFSSTEAFF.

This rearrangement joins TRBV5-6 to TRBJ2-6; a possible D gene is TRBD2 (5 bases). This CDR3 has 17 residues. V dropped 4 bases and J dropped 4 bases, with 18 bases sitting between them. Germline CDR1 and CDR2: SGHDT and YYEEEE. In DNA form, the CDR3 reads TGTGCCAGCAGCCCGGAGAGGGCAGGATACGGGGCCAACGTCCTGACTTTC. Residues: CASSPERAGYGANVLTF.

V usage is TRBV6-5 and J usage is TRBJ1-5; D is ambiguous. The CDR3 has 16 amino acids. Germline-derived CDR1 and CDR2 are MNHEY and SVGAGI. The V gene lost 0 bases and the J gene lost 2 bases, with 11 bases spanning the gap. CDR3 sequence: CASSYSLPAGNQPQHF. DNA for the CDR3: TGTGCCAGCAGTTACTCCCTACCAGCTGGCAATCAGCCCCAGCATTTT.

V usage is TRBV6-5 and J usage is TRBJ1-1; D gene unclear. V dropped 0 bases and J dropped 0 bases, with 8 bases sitting between them. Germline V gene lookup returns CDR1 MNHEY and CDR2 SVGAGI. This CDR3 contains 15 residues. CDR3 in amino acids: CASSYSPRMNTEAFF. For the CDR3, the DNA is TGTGCCAGCAGTTACTCGCCGAGAATGAACACTGAAGCTTTCTTT.

The chain uses TRBV13 and TRBJ2-1; TRBD2 agrees at 7 bases. Looked up from germline, CDR1 is PRHDT and CDR2 is FYEKMQ (reference sequence). After removal of 3 bases from V and 10 bases from J, the junction contained 9 bases not matched to a gene. The length of the CDR3 is 14 residues. The CDR3 is CASSFWAGAGEQFF. The CDR3 coding sequence is TGTGCCAGCAGCTTTTGGGCGGGAGCGGGCGAGCAGTTCTTC.

This clonotype appeared a few times. This chain uses TRBV9 with TRBJ1-2; D is unclear. The CDR3 has 14 residues. Germline V gene data show CDR1 as SGDLS and CDR2 as YYNGEE. V gave up 0 bases and J gave up 4 bases, with 10 bases separating them. CDR3 amino acids: CASSVGRRTYGYTF. In DNA form, the CDR3 reads TGTGCCAGCAGCGTAGGCCGGAGAACCTATGGCTACACCTTC.